This entry lists 5 T cell receptor beta chains sequenced from one sample in a study of T-cell reconstitution after alpha-beta-depleted transplantation in children. As it was prepared, the TCRbeta library received unique molecular identifiers. TCRdb used MiXCR to reprocess the PCR reads, holding one entry per CDR3 protein. The table includes hundreds of thousands of distinct CDR3 sequences, roughly 10% detected once. Specimen: PBMCs, collected before TCRalphabeta/CD19-depleted stem cell transplant. The receptors come from a child younger than 10 with inherited bone marrow failure, due to receive a stem cell transplant.

This clonotype has a count of ten or more. The chain uses TRBV10-3 and TRBJ1-2, with 9 bases matching TRBD1. The CDR3 length is 13 residues. The junction had 1 base not matched to a gene; V was cut back by 2 bases and J by 6 bases. CDR1 and CDR2 from the germline V gene are ENHRY and SYGVKD. The DNA for the CDR3 is TGTGCCATCAGTGAGGGGGACAGGGATGGCTACACCTTC. Protein: CAISEGDRDGYTF.

The table lists this clonotype with many counts. V gene TRBV2 combines with J gene TRBJ2-1; 9 positions match TRBD2. The CDR3 spans 16 residues. The V gene's germline CDR1 is SNHLY and CDR2 FYNNEI. Losses at the gene ends were 7 bases for V and 6 bases for J; bases not matched to a gene: 13. The CDR3 reads CASTDGAGGPVNEQFF. The DNA for the CDR3 is TGTGCCAGCACCGACGGTGCGGGAGGGCCGGTCAATGAGCAGTTCTTC. Full variable domain (rest looked up from reference TRBV2 and TRBJ2-1): EPEVTQTPSHQVTQMGQEVILRCVPISNHLYFYWYRQILGQKVEFLVSFYNNEISEKSEIFDDQFSVERPDGSNFTLKIRSTKLEDSAMYFCASTDGAGGPVNEQFFGPGTRLTVL.

The gene calls are TRBV11-2 and TRBJ2-7; 16 bases are shared with TRBD2. The CDR3 has 20 amino acids. CDR1 and CDR2 (germline): SGHAT, FQNNGV. V lost 1 base, J lost 3 bases, and 12 bases stayed unmatched. CDR3 protein: CASSLGLGLAGGSAYYEQYF. CDR3 nucleotides: TGTGCCAGCAGCTTAGGATTGGGACTAGCGGGAGGGTCCGCCTACTACGAGCAGTACTTC.

The V gene is TRBV7-2, the J gene TRBJ1-1; possibly TRBD1 for D (5 bases). Per the germline V gene, CDR1 is SGHTA and CDR2 is FQGNSA. The CDR3 is made up of 15 amino acids. The V end was cut by 2 bases, the J end by 0 bases, with 10 bases between. CDR3 region: CASSLYLGVNTEAFF. The CDR3 DNA reads TGTGCCAGCAGCTTATATCTGGGGGTGAACACTGAAGCTTTCTTT.

This clonotype was counted at least ten times. The chain is built from TRBV27 and TRBJ2-5, with 8 bases identical to TRBD1. Germline CDR1 is MNHEY and CDR2 is SMNVEV (reference sequence). The trim removed 5 bases at V and 3 bases at J, leaving 5 bases unmatched. This CDR3 region has 14 residues. The CDR3 protein is CASSLIQGEETQYF. The DNA of the CDR3 is TGTGCCAGCAGTCTCATACAGGGGGAAGAGACCCAGTACTTC.